The 10 T cell receptor beta chains reported below all come from one sample, sequenced in a study of T cell repertoires in cytomegalovirus infection. MiXCR, applied by TCRdb to the reads, yields one record per CDR3 protein. Here the sample spans about 400,000 distinct CDR3 sequences, approximately 18% being singletons. Sequenced sample: PBMCs. Source of these receptors: a human donor in good health (CMV status not recorded). Some clones in this sample may be carry-over from other donors' samples.

V usage is TRBV5-4 and J usage is TRBJ2-1; TRBD1 agrees at 7 bases. The CDR3 is made up of 14 amino acids. The J segment lost 7 bases and the V segment lost 5 bases, leaving 9 bases of the junction unmatched. CDR1 is SGHNT and CDR2 is YYREEE in the germline V gene (reference sequence). CDR3 nucleotide sequence: TGTGCCAGCAGTTTGATGACAGGGAAAAATGAGCAGTTCTTC. This codes for CASSLMTGKNEQFF.

The chain uses TRBV3-1 and TRBJ2-7, with 7 bases fitting TRBD2. CDR3 length: 14 amino acids. Germline CDR1 is LGHDT and CDR2 is YNNKEL (reference sequence). V was pared by 2 bases and J by 4 bases, with 5 bases of the junction left unmatched. The DNA for the CDR3 is TGTGCCAGCAGCCAACTAGCGGTTCCTTACGAGCAGTACTTC. This encodes CASSQLAVPYEQYF.

The genes are TRBV27 and TRBJ2-7, with D perhaps TRBD2 (6 bases). The CDR3 has 15 residues. The germline V and J ends were trimmed by 5 bases and 3 bases, with 17 bases remaining between them. CDR1 is MNHEY, CDR2 SMNVEV, per germline (reference sequence). The CDR3 DNA sequence: TGTGCCAGCAGTCGGGACTCCCGACTGGTCTACGAGCAGTACTTC. This codes for CASSRDSRLVYEQYF.

V is TRBV7-2 and J is TRBJ2-3; no reliable D call. Germline V CDR1 and CDR2: SGHTA, FQGNSA. The CDR3 runs 15 residues. V was pared by 2 bases and J by 1 base, with 10 bases between. The CDR3 protein is CASSLSRLGTDTQYF. The CDR3 DNA sequence: TGTGCCAGCAGCTTAAGTCGGTTGGGCACAGATACGCAGTATTTT. The full variable domain, in which reference TRBV7-2 and TRBJ2-3 provide the parts outside the CDR3, is GAGVSQSPSNKVTEKGKDVELRCDPISGHTALYWYRQSLGQGLEFLIYFQGNSAPDKSGLPSDRFSAERTGGSVSTLTIQRTQQEDSAVYLCASSLSRLGTDTQYFGPGTRLTVL.

This clonotype has just one count. J is TRBJ1-1 and V is TRBV28, with D unclear. Trimming stripped 3 bases from V and 5 bases from J, with 10 bases between. CDR1 and CDR2 from the germline V gene are MDHEN and SYDVKM. The CDR3 contains 13 residues. DNA of the CDR3: TGTGCCAGCAGTTTTCGCCGGAAGACTGAAGCTTTCTTT. This sequence encodes CASSFRRKTEAFF.

In its sample, this clonotype was seen a few times. J is TRBJ2-4 and V is TRBV7-3, with D maybe TRBD2 (6 bases). The CDR3 is 15 residues long. Germline-derived CDR1 and CDR2 are SGHTA and FQGTGA. The germline V and J ends were trimmed by 2 bases and 10 bases, with 18 bases remaining between them. CDR3 sequence reads: CASSLGSGGAGIQYF. CDR3 sequence (DNA): TGTGCCAGCAGCTTAGGGTCCGGCGGGGCTGGTATTCAGTACTTC.

This clonotype was seen a handful of times. The rearrangement links TRBV12-3 or TRBV12-4 to TRBJ1-3; no reliable D call. The CDR3 length is 13 residues. Trimming stripped 5 bases from V and 0 bases from J, with 5 bases between. The CDR3 coding sequence is TGTGCCAGCAGTCTCCACTCTGGAAACACCATATATTTT. Amino acid sequence: CASSLHSGNTIYF.

Many counts were recorded for this clonotype. V and J are TRBV7-6 and TRBJ2-2; 7 nucleotides line up with TRBD1. This CDR3 region has 15 residues. The V segment lost 6 bases and the J segment 1 base; nucleotides outside the gene matches: 5. The germline CDR1 and CDR2 sequences are SGHVS and FNYEAQ. DNA of the CDR3: TGTGCCAGCAGATCCGGGACAGTGAACACCGGGGAGCTGTTTTTT. It encodes CASRSGTVNTGELFF.

There are many counts of this clonotype. The chain recombines TRBV7-2 with TRBJ1-2; no clear D gene. V lost 1 base and J lost 4, with 10 bases in between. The germline V gene encodes CDR1 SGHTA and CDR2 FQGNSA. The CDR3 is made up of 14 amino acids. The CDR3 DNA is TGTGCCAGCAGCTTAGACCGTAGCTCCTATGGCTACACCTTC. Amino acids: CASSLDRSSYGYTF.

V gene TRBV27 combines with J gene TRBJ1-6, with a possible D match to TRBD1 (6 bases). CDR1 is MNHEY, CDR2 SMNVEV, per germline (reference sequence). Between the trimmed V and J ends, which lost 5 bases and 6 bases, there was a span of 14 bases. The CDR3 consists of 15 residues. CDR3 sequence: CASSPMTGTNSPLHF. As DNA, the CDR3 is TGTGCCAGCAGTCCGATGACAGGAACTAATTCACCCCTCCACTTT.